This TCR beta chain derives from a study of shared clonotypes between healthy human individuals. Study as a whole: The people who gave samples were two women and a few men aged 18 to 49.

This clone showed up just once. The CDR3 is 12 residues long. V was cut by 5 bases and J by 6 bases, with 7 bases left in between. The germline V gene encodes CDR1 MNHEY and CDR2 SVGAGI. Measured with immunoSEQ multiplex PCR; TCRdb has only the in-frame clones, and not every one. The table has roughly 2.6 million clones, 85% to 95% seen once. The chain recombines TRBV6-5 with TRBJ2-2; D remains ambiguous. Sequenced input: naive CD4+ T cells sorted from blood. Noted subset: CD45RA+ positively selected. The clonotype originates from a man aged 18 to 29 in good health. This chain's CDR3 is CASSRASGELFF. As DNA, the CDR3 is TGTGCCAGCAGTAGGGCGTCCGGGGAGCTGTTTTTT.